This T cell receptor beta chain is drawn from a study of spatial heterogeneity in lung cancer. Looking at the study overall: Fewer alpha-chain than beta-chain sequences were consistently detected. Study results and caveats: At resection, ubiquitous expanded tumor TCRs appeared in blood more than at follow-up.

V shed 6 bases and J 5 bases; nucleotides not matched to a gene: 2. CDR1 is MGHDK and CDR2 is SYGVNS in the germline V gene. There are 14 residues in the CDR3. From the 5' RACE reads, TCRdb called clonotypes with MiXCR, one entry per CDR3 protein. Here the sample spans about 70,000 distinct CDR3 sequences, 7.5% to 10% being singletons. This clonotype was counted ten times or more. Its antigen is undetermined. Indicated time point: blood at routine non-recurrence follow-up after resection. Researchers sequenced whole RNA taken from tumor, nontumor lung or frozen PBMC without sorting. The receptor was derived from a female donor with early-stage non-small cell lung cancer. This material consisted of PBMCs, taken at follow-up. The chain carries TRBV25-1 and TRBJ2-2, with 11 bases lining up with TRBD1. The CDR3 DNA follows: TGTGCCAGCAGGGGACAGGGGGGGACCGGGGAGCTGTTTTTT. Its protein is CASRGQGGTGELFF.